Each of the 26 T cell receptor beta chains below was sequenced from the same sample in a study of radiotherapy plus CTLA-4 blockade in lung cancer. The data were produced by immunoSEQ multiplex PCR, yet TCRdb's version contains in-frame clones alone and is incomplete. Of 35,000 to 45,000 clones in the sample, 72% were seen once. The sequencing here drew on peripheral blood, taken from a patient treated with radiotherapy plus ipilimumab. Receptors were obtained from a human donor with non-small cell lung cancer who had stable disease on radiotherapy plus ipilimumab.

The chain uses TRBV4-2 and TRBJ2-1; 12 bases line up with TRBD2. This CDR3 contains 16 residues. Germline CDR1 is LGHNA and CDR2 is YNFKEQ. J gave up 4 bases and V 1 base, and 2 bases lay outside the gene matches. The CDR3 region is CASSQGTSGGYNEQFF. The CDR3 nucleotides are TGTGCCAGCAGCCAAGGAACTAGCGGGGGGTACAATGAGCAGTTCTTC.

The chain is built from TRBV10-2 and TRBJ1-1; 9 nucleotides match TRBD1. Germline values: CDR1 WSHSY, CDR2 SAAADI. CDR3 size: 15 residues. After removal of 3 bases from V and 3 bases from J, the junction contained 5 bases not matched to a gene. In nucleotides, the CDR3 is TGCGCCAGCAGTGACCCGGACAGGGGATACACTGAAGCTTTCTTT. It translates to CASSDPDRGYTEAFF.

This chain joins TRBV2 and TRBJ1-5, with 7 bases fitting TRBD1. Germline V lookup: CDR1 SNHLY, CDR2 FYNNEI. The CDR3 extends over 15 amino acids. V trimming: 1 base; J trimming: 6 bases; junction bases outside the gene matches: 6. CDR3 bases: TGTGCCAGCAGTGAAGAAGAAACAGGGGCTCAGCCCCAGCATTTT. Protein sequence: CASSEEETGAQPQHF. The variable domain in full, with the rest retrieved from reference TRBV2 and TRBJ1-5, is EPEVTQTPSHQVTQMGQEVILRCVPISNHLYFYWYRQILGQKVEFLVSFYNNEISEKSEIFDDQFSVERPDGSNFTLKIRSTKLEDSAMYFCASSEEETGAQPQHFGDGTRLSIL.

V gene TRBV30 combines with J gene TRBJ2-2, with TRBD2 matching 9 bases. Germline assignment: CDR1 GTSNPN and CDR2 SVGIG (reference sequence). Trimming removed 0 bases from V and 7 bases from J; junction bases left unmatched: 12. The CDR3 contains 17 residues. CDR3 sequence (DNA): TGTGCCTGGAGTGTAAGACGCGGGGGGGCCAACGTCGGGGAGCTGTTTTTT. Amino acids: CAWSVRRGGANVGELFF.

CDR3 sequence reads: CASSPNPDRTTEAFF. CDR3 bases: TGTGCCAGCAGCCCGAACCCTGACAGGACCACTGAAGCTTTCTTT. The chain carries TRBV5-4 and TRBJ1-1; a weak D match, TRBD1 (6 bases). This CDR3 is 15 amino acids long. Trimming removed 4 bases from V and 4 bases from J, with 17 bases in between. CDR1 SGHNT and CDR2 YYREEE come from the germline V gene (reference sequence).

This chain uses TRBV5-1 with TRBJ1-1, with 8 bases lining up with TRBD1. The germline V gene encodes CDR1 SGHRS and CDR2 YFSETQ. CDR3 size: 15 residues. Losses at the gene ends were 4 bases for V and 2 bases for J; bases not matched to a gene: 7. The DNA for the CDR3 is TGCGCCAGCAGCCTTAGACAGGGGACAAACACTGAAGCTTTCTTT. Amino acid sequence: CASSLRQGTNTEAFF.

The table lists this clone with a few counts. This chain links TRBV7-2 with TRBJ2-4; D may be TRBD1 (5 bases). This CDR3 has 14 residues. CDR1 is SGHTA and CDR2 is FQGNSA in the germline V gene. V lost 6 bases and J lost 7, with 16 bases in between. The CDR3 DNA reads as TGTGCCAGCAGTCGACAGCCAGCAAGGAACATTCAGTACTTC. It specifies CASSRQPARNIQYF.

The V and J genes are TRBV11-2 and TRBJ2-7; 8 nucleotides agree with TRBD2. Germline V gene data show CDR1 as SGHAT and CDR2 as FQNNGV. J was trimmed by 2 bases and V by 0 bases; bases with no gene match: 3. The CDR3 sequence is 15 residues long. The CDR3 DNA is TGTGCCAGCAGCTTAGAGGGGCGGGGGGCCTACGAGCAGTACTTC. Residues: CASSLEGRGAYEQYF.

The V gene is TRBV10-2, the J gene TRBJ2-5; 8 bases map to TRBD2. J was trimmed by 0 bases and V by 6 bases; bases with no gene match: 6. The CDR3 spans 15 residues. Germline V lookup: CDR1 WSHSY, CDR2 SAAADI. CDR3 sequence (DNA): TGCGCCAGCAGAGACAGCGGGGGCTACCAAGAGACCCAGTACTTC. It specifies CASRDSGGYQETQYF.

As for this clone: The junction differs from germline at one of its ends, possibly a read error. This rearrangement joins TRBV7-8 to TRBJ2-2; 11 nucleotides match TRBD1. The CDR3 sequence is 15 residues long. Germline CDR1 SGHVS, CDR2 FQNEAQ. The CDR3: CASSPGQGGTRELFF. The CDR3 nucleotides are TGTGCCAGCAGCCCGGGACAGGGGGGCACCCGGGAGCTGTTTTTT.

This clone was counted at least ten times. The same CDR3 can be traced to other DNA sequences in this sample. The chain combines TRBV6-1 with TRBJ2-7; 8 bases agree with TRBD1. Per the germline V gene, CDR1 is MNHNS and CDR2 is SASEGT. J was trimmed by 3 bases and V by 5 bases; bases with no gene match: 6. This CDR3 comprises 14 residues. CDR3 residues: CASSRDRSGYEQYF. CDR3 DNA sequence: TGTGCCAGCAGTAGGGACAGGAGTGGCTACGAGCAGTACTTC.

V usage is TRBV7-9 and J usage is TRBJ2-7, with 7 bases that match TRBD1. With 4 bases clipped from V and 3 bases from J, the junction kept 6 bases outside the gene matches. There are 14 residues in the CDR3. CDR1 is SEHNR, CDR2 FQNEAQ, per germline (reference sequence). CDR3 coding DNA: TGTGCCAGCAGCTCCTTCCGGGACAGCTACGAGCAGTACTTC. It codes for CASSSFRDSYEQYF.

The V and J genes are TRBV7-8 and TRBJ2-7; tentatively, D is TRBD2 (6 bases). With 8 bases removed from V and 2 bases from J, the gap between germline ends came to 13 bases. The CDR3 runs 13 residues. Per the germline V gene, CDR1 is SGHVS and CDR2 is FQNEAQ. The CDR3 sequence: CASRQRATYEQYF. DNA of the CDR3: TGTGCCAGCCGCCAGCGGGCCACCTACGAGCAGTACTTC.

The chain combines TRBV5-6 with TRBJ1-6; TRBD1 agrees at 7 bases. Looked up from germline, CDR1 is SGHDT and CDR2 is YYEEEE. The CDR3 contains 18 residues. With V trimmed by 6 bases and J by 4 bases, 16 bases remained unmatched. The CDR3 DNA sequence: TGTGCCAGCACCAGAGAGCCCCGCCGACAGGGTTATAATTCACCCCTCCACTTT. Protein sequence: CASTREPRRQGYNSPLHF.

The CDR3 DNA reads as TGCAGCGTCTACGACAGGGGGGTCTACAATGAGCAGTTCTTC. Amino acid sequence: CSVYDRGVYNEQFF. The chain couples TRBV29-1 to TRBJ2-1; 9 bases line up with TRBD1. V lost 6 bases, J lost 3 bases, and 6 bases stayed unmatched. CDR3 length equals 14 residues. Per germline, CDR1 SQVTM and CDR2 ANQGSEA.

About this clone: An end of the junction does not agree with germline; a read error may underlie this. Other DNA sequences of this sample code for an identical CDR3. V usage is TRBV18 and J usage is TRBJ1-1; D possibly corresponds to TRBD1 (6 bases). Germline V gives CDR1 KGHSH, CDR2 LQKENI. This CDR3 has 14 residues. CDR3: CASSPMGTPTEAFF. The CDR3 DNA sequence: TGCGCCAGCTCACCGATGGGGACACCGACTGAAGCTTTCTTT. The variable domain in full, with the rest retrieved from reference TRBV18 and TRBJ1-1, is NAGVMQNPRHLVRRRGQEARLRCSPMKGHSHVYWYRQLPEEGLKFMVYLQKENIIDESGMPKERFSAEFPKEGPSILRIQQVVRGDSAAYFCASSPMGTPTEAFFGQGTRLTVV.

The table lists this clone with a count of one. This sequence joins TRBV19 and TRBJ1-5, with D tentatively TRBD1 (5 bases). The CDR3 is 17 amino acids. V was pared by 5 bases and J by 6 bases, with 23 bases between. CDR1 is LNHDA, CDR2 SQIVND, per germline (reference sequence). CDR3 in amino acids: CASSPTPGPGGGQPQHF. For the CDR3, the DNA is TGTGCCAGTAGTCCCACCCCGGGTCCGGGGGGGGGTCAGCCCCAGCATTTT. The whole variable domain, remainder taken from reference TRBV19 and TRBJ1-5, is DGGITQSPKYLFRKEGQNVTLSCEQNLNHDAMYWYRQDPGQGLRLIYYSQIVNDFQKGDIAEGYSVSREKKESFPLTVTSAQKNPTAFYLCASSPTPGPGGGQPQHFGDGTRLSIL.

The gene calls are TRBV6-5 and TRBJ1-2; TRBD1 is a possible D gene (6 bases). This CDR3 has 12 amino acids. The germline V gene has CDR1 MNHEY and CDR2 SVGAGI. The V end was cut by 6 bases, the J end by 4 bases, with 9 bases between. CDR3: CASRQGSYGYTF. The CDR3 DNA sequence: TGTGCCAGCAGACAGGGCAGCTATGGCTACACCTTC.

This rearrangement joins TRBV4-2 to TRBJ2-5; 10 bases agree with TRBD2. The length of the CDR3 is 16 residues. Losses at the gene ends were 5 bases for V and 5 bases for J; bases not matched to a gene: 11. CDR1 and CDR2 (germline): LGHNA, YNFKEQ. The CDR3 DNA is TGTGCCAGCAGCTTCCAGCGGGGGGGCCTAGGGGAGACCCAGTACTTC. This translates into CASSFQRGGLGETQYF.

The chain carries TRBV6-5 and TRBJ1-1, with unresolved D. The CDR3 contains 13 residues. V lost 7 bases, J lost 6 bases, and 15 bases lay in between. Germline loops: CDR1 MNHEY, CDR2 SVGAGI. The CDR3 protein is CASIPPGGAEAFF. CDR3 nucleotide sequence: TGTGCCAGCATCCCCCCCGGCGGGGCTGAAGCTTTCTTT.

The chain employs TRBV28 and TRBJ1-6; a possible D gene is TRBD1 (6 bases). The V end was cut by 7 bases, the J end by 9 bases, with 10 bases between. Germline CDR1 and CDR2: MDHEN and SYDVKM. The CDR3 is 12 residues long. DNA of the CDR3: TGTGCCAGCATGACAGGCGGTTCACCCCTCCACTTT. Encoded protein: CASMTGGSPLHF.

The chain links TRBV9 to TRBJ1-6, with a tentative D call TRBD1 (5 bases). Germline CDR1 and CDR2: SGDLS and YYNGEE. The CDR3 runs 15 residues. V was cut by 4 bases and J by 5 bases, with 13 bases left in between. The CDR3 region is CASSTLQVNNSPLHF. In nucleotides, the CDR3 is TGTGCCAGCAGCACACTACAGGTCAATAATTCACCCCTCCACTTT.

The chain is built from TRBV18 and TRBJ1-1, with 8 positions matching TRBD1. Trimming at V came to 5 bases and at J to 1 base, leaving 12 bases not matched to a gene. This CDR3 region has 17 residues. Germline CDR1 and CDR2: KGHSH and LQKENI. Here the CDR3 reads CASSSKQGVGTNTEAFF. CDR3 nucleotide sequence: TGTGCCAGCTCATCAAAACAGGGGGTCGGGACGAACACTGAAGCTTTCTTT. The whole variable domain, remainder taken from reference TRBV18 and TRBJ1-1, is NAGVMQNPRHLVRRRGQEARLRCSPMKGHSHVYWYRQLPEEGLKFMVYLQKENIIDESGMPKERFSAEFPKEGPSILRIQQVVRGDSAAYFCASSSKQGVGTNTEAFFGQGTRLTVV.

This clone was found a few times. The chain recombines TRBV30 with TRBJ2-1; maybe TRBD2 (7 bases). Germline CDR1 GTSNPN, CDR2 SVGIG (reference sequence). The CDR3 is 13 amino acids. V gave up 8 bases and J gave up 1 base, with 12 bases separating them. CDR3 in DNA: TGTGCCGGGGGGGGCCCATCCTACAATGAGCAGTTCTTC. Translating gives CAGGGPSYNEQFF.

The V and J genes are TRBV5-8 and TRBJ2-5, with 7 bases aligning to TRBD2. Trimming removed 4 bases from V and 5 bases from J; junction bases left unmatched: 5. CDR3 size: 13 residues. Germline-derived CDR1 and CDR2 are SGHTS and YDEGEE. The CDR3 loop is CASSVGGSETQYF. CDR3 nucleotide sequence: TGTGCCAGCAGCGTGGGAGGGAGCGAGACCCAGTACTTC.

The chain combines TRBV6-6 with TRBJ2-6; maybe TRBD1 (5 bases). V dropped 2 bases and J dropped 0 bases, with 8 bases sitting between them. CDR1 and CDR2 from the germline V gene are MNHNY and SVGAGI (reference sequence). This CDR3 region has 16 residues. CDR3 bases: TGTGCCAGCAGTTACCACACAGGCTCTGGGGCCAACGTCCTGACTTTC. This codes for CASSYHTGSGANVLTF.